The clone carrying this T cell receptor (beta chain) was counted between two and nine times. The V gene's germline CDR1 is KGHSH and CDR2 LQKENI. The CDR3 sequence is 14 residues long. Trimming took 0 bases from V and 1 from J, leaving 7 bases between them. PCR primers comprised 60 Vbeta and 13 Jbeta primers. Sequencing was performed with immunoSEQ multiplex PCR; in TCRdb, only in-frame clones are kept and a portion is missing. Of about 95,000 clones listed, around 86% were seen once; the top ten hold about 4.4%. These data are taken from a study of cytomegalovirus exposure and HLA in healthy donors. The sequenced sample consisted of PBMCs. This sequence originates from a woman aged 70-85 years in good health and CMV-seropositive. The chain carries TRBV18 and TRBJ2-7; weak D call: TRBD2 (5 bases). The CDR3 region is CASSPPGGSYEQYF. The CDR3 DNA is TGTGCCAGCTCACCACCAGGCGGGTCCTACGAGCAGTACTTC.